The 8 T cell receptor beta chains given below trace back to one sample, sequenced in a study of blood T cells in healthy people across ages. Combining a sample-barcoded 5' primer with a J-beta primer mix, a second PCR ran for about 6 to 11 cycles. A single record per CDR3 protein comes from TCRdb applying MiXCR to the 5' RACE reads. The sample carries 1.4 million or so distinct CDR3 sequences, roughly 43% recorded once. The specimen sequenced was blood. The receptors were gathered from a woman in her late teens or twenties in good health.

The chain recombines TRBV6-2 or TRBV6-3 with TRBJ1-1; no clear D. Germline V CDR1 and CDR2: MNHEY, SVGEGT. V dropped 10 bases and J dropped 3 bases, with 15 bases sitting between them. The CDR3 has 13 amino acids. The CDR3 loop reads CATSSGVHTEAFF. Written as DNA, the CDR3 is TGTGCCACCTCCTCAGGAGTTCACACTGAAGCTTTCTTT.

A few counts support this clonotype. V usage is TRBV4-3 and J usage is TRBJ2-1; a weak D match, TRBD1 (6 bases). CDR3 length: 14 amino acids. V shed 5 bases and J shed 8 bases, with 16 bases lying between them. Germline loops: CDR1 LGHNA, CDR2 YSLEER. The CDR3 protein is CASSERGSVDEQFF. The CDR3 nucleotides are TGCGCCAGCAGCGAGAGGGGGTCCGTGGATGAGCAGTTCTTC.

This clonotype has a count of ten or more. The V gene is TRBV9, the J gene TRBJ2-1; no clear D gene. The CDR3 spans 12 residues. The ends were cut back, 3 bases at V and 4 bases at J, with 5 bases in the middle. Germline V CDR1 and CDR2: SGDLS, YYNGEE. DNA for the CDR3: TGTGCCAGCAGCGCCTCTTACAATGAGCAGTTCTTC. It yields the protein CASSASYNEQFF.

The gene calls are TRBV11-3 and TRBJ2-3; D uncertain. Between the trimmed V and J ends, which lost 3 bases and 4 bases, there was a span of 14 bases. This CDR3 region has 15 residues. Germline V gene sequence: CDR1 SGHNT, CDR2 YENEEA. As DNA, the CDR3 is TGTGCCAGCAGCTTCCCTTTCCAGTTTTCAGATACGCAGTATTTT. Translating gives CASSFPFQFSDTQYF.

The chain joins TRBV7-9 to TRBJ1-5; D ambiguous. In germline, CDR1 is SEHNR, CDR2 FQNEAQ (reference sequence). CDR3 length: 14 amino acids. Trimming took 5 bases from V and 5 from J, leaving 13 bases between them. The CDR3 DNA reads as TGTGCCAGCAGCCCTGAACCCCGGGATCAGCCCCAGCATTTT. Translated, it gives CASSPEPRDQPQHF.

This sequence joins TRBV10-3 and TRBJ2-1; no firm D call. The CDR3 covers 13 residues. Germline V gene data show CDR1 as ENHRY and CDR2 as SYGVKD. V was shortened by 7 bases and J by 4 bases, with 11 bases between the two germline ends. CDR3 nucleotides: TGTGCCATCAATCCGAACCAATACAATGAGCAGTTCTTC. Protein sequence: CAINPNQYNEQFF.

This clonotype was counted many times. The chain couples TRBV7-2 to TRBJ2-3, with D tentatively TRBD2 (6 bases). The ends were cut back, 0 bases at V and 2 bases at J, with 6 bases in the middle. CDR1 is SGHTA and CDR2 is FQGNSA in the germline V gene. There are 14 residues in the CDR3. The DNA of the CDR3 is TGTGCCAGCAGCTTAGCACTAGCCACAGATACGCAGTATTTT. Translated: CASSLALATDTQYF.

The chain employs TRBV7-2 and TRBJ2-1, with 7 bases fitting TRBD2. The assigned J gene may be wrong: the sequence end matches TRBJ2-7 better. Germline values: CDR1 SGHTA, CDR2 FQGNSA. The CDR3 extends over 16 amino acids. DNA of the CDR3: TGTGCCAGCACCCACCTGGCGGGAGATACCTACAATGAGCAGTACTTC. Translating it yields CASTHLAGDTYNEQYF.